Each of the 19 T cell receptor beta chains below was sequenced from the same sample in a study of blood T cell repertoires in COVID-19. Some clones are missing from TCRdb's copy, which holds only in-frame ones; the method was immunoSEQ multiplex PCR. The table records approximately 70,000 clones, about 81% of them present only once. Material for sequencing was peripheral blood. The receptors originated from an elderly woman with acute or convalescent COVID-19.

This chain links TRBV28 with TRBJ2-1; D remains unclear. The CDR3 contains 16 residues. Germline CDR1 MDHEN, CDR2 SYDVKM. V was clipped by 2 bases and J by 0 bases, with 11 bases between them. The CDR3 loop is CASSLRPRPSYNEQFF. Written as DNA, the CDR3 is TGTGCCAGCAGTTTACGTCCGCGGCCCTCCTACAATGAGCAGTTCTTC.

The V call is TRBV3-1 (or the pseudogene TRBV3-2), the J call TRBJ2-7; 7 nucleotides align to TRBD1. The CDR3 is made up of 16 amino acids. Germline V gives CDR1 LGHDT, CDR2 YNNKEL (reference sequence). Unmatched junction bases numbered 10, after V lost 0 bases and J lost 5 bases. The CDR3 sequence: CASSQDAGGDRDEQYF. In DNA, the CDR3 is TGTGCCAGCAGCCAAGATGCCGGAGGCGACAGGGACGAGCAGTACTTC.

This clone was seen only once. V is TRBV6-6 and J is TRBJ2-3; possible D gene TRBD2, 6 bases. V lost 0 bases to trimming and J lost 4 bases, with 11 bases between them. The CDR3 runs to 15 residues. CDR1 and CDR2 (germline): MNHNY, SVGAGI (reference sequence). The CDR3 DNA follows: TGTGCCAGCAGTTACTCTGCGGGAATCGCAGATACGCAGTATTTT. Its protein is CASSYSAGIADTQYF.

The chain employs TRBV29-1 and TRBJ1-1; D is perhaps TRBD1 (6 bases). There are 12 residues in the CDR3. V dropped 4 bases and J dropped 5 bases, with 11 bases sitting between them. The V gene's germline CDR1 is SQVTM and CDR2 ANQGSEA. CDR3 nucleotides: TGCAGCGTTGGACAGGAGAAAACTGAAGCTTTCTTT. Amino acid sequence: CSVGQEKTEAFF.

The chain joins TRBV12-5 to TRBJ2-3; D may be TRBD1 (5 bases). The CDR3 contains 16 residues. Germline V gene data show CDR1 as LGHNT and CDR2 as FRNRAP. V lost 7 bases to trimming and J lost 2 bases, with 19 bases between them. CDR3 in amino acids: CASVRARGVNTDTQYF. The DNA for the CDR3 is TGTGCTAGTGTCCGAGCTAGGGGTGTCAACACAGATACGCAGTATTTT.

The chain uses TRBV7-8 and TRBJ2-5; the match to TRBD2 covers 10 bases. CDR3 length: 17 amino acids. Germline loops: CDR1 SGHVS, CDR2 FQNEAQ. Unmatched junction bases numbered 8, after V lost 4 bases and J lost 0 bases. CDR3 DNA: TGTGCCAGCAGCTCAGTTACTAGCGGGATGTACCAAGAGACCCAGTACTTC. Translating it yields CASSSVTSGMYQETQYF.

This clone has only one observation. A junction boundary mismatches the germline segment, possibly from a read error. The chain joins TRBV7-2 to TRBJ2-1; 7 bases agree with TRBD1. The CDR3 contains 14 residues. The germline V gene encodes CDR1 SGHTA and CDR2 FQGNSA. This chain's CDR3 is CASSLVASRGFRVF. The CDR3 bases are TGTGCCAGCAGCTTAGTTGCGAGCAGGGGGTTTCGGGTCTTC.

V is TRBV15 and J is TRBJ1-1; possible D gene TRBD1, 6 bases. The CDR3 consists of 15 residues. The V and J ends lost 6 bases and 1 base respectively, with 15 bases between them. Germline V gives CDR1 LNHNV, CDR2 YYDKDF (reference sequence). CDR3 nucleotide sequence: TGTGCCACCAGTGGCGGGGGGGGCCCGAACACTGAAGCTTTCTTT. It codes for CATSGGGGPNTEAFF.

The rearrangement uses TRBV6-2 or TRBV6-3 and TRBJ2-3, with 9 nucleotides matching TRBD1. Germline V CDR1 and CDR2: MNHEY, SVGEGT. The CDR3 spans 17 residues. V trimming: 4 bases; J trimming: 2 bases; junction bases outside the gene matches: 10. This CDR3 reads CASSLLGQGLFTDTQYF. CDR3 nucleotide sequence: TGTGCCAGCAGTTTACTGGGACAGGGTTTATTCACAGATACGCAGTATTTT.

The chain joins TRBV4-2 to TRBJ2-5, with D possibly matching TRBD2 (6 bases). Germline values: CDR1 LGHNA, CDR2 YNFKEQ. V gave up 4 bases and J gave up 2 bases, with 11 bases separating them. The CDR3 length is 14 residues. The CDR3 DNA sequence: TGTGCCAGCAGCCGGTCGGCGGGGCAAGAGACCCAGTACTTC. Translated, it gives CASSRSAGQETQYF.

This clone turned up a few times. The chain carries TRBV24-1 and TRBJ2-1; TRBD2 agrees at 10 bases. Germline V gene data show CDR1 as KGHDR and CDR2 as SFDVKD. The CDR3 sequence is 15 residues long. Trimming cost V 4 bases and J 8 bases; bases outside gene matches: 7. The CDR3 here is CATSDLGTSVHEQFF. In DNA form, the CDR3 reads TGTGCCACCAGTGACCTTGGGACTAGCGTTCATGAGCAGTTCTTC.

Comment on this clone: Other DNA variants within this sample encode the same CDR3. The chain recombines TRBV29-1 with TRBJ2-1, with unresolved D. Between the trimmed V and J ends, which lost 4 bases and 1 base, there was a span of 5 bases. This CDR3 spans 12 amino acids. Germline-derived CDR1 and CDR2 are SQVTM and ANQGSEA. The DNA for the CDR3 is TGCAGCGTTGCCCAATCCTACAATGAGCAGTTCTTC. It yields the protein CSVAQSYNEQFF.

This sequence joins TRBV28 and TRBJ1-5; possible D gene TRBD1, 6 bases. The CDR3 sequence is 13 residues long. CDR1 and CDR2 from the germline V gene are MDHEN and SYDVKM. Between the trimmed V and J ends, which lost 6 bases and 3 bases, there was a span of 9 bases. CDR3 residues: CASRDSYNQPQHF. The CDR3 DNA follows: TGTGCCAGCAGGGACAGCTACAATCAGCCCCAGCATTTT. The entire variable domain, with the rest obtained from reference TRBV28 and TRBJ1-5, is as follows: DVKVTQSSRYLVKRTGEKVFLECVQDMDHENMFWYRQDPGLGLRLIYFSYDVKMKEKGDIPEGYSVSREKKERFSLILESASTNQTSMYLCASRDSYNQPQHFGDGTRLSIL.

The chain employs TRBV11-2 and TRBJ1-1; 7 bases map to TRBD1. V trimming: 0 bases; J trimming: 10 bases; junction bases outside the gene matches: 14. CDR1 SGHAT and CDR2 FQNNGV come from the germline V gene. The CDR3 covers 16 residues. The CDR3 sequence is CASSLDPGTAVSGAFF. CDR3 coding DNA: TGTGCCAGCAGCTTAGACCCCGGGACAGCCGTTTCTGGAGCTTTCTTT.

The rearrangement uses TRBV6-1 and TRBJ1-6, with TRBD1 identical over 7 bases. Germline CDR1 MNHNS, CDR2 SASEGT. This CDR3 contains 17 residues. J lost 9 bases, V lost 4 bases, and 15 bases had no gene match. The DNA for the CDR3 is TGTGCCAGCAGTGGGCCCGGTACAGGGGTGGGTAGTTCACCCCTCCACTTT. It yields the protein CASSGPGTGVGSSPLHF.

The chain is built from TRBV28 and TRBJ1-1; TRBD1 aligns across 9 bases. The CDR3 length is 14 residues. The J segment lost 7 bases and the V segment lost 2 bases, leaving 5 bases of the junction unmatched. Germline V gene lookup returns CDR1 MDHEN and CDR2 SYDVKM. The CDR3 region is CASSLLQGAVEAFF. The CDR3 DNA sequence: TGTGCCAGCAGTTTACTACAGGGGGCTGTTGAAGCTTTCTTT.

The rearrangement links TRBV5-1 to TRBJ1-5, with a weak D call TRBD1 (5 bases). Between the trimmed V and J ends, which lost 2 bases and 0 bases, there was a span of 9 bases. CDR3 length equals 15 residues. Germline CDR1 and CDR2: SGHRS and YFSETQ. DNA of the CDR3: TGCGCCAGCAGCTTCGACAGTTATAGCAATCAGCCCCAGCATTTT. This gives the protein CASSFDSYSNQPQHF.

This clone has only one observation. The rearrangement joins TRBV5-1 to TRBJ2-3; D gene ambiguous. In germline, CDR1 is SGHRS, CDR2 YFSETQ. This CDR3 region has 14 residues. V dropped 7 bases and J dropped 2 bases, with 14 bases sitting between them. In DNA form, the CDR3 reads TGCGCCAGCGGTGCGGAGACCCCCACAGATACGCAGTATTTT. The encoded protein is CASGAETPTDTQYF.

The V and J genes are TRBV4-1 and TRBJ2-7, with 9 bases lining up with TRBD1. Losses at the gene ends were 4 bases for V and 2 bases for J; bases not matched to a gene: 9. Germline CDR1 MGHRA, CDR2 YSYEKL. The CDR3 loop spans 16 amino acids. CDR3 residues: CASSPFGTGRAYEQYF. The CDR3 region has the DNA TGCGCCAGCAGCCCCTTCGGGACAGGGAGGGCCTACGAGCAGTACTTC.